Following are 14 T cell receptor beta chains from one sample sequenced in a study of OX40 agonist ivuxolimab in advanced cancers. Method: immunoSEQ multiplex PCR; TCRdb's copy keeps in-frame clones and lacks some. The sample lists around 97,000 clones, approximately 87% occurring once. Sample: CD4+ or CD8+ T cells sorted from blood, taken in a trial of the OX40 agonist ivuxolimab. All receptors come from an adult with an advanced solid tumor such as melanoma, head and neck, liver or kidney cancer.

V and J are TRBV7-2 and TRBJ2-7; D not resolved. Germline-derived CDR1 and CDR2 are SGHTA and FQGNSA. The CDR3 contains 14 residues. V lost 6 bases and J lost 1, with 13 bases in between. CDR3 sequence (DNA): TGTGCCAGCAGTCCCCGTGTCCTATCCTACGAGCAGTACTTC. Its translation: CASSPRVLSYEQYF.

J is TRBJ2-7 and V is TRBV27; TRBD1 agrees at 9 bases. This CDR3 has 15 residues. The ends lost 3 bases at V and 3 bases at J; junction bases unmatched: 6. The germline gives CDR1 MNHEY, CDR2 SMNVEV (reference sequence). CDR3 sequence reads: CASSFSGTGFYEQYF. The CDR3 bases are TGTGCCAGCAGTTTCTCCGGGACAGGGTTCTACGAGCAGTACTTC.

The CDR3 is CASSPSQGVNSGANVLTF. The CDR3 nucleotides read TGTGCCAGCTCACCATCGCAGGGAGTAAACTCTGGGGCCAACGTCCTGACTTTC. The genes are TRBV18 and TRBJ2-6; D is perhaps TRBD1 or TRBD2 (5 bases each). With 2 bases removed from V and 0 bases from J, the gap between germline ends came to 14 bases. CDR1 KGHSH and CDR2 LQKENI come from the germline V gene. This CDR3 comprises 18 residues.

This clone appeared a few times. The J gene is TRBJ2-3, the V gene TRBV6-1; the D gene is possibly TRBD1 (5 bases). From germline, CDR1 is MNHNS and CDR2 SASEGT. The CDR3 covers 15 residues. V was shortened by 0 bases and J by 2 bases, with 9 bases between the two germline ends. The CDR3 DNA reads as TGTGCCAGCAGTGAAGCGGCAGGGTCCACAGATACGCAGTATTTT. This translates into CASSEAAGSTDTQYF.

This clone has only a few counts. CDR3 nucleotides: TGTGCCAGTAGTCTTTACCTCACATTCTCTGGAAACACCATATATTTT. Its translation: CASSLYLTFSGNTIYF. The V call is TRBV19, the J call TRBJ1-3, with D uncertain. Germline lookup yields CDR1 LNHDA and CDR2 SQIVND (reference sequence). Trimming pared 5 bases from V and 0 bases from J, leaving 14 bases between. The CDR3 loop spans 16 amino acids.

The chain is built from TRBV30 and TRBJ2-3; maybe TRBD2 (5 bases). The V end was cut by 8 bases, the J end by 4 bases, with 16 bases between. In germline, CDR1 is GTSNPN, CDR2 SVGIG (reference sequence). The CDR3 loop spans 13 amino acids. The CDR3 loop is CARRGLGADTQYF. In nucleotides, the CDR3 is TGTGCCCGCCGTGGGCTGGGAGCAGATACGCAGTATTTT.

The V gene is TRBV2, the J gene TRBJ1-5; D remains ambiguous. Germline values: CDR1 SNHLY, CDR2 FYNNEI. This CDR3 contains 16 residues. V dropped 3 bases and J dropped 0 bases, with 12 bases sitting between them. CDR3: CASSDGKGSSNQPQHF. The CDR3 DNA follows: TGTGCCAGCAGTGATGGGAAAGGCTCTAGCAATCAGCCCCAGCATTTT.

The rearrangement joins TRBV30 to TRBJ1-5, with 7 positions matching TRBD1. The CDR3 sequence is 15 residues long. CDR1 and CDR2 from the germline V gene are GTSNPN and SVGIG (reference sequence). V dropped 3 bases and J dropped 2; count of bases not matched to a gene: 7. CDR3 nucleotide sequence: TGTGCCTGGAGCAAGATTACAGGGGGCAATCAGCCCCAGCATTTT. It encodes CAWSKITGGNQPQHF.

The J gene is TRBJ1-4, the V gene TRBV2; D possibly corresponds to TRBD1 (5 bases). Deletions cut 4 bases from V and 2 bases from J, with 11 bases between. Germline loops: CDR1 SNHLY, CDR2 FYNNEI. The CDR3 is 15 amino acids. CDR3 nucleotides: TGTGCCAGCAGTGGCCAGGGTACCACTAATGAAAAACTGTTTTTT. The encoded protein is CASSGQGTTNEKLFF.

V is TRBV11-3 and J is TRBJ1-4, with D possibly TRBD1 on 5 matching bases. The germline V gene encodes CDR1 SGHNT and CDR2 YENEEA. Deletions cut 5 bases from V and 5 bases from J, with 24 bases between. The CDR3 length is 18 residues. The CDR3 bases are TGTGCCAGCAGCCTACGAACATTTACAGGCCCAGAAAATGAAAAACTGTTTTTT. Translated: CASSLRTFTGPENEKLFF.

This chain links TRBV6-5 with TRBJ1-1; TRBD1 is a possible D gene (6 bases). V lost 2 bases and J 1 base, leaving 14 bases between the germline ends. Germline-derived CDR1 and CDR2 are MNHEY and SVGAGI. There are 16 residues in the CDR3. This CDR3 is CASSYAWDTPNTEAFF. The CDR3 nucleotides read TGTGCCAGCAGTTACGCCTGGGACACACCGAACACTGAAGCTTTCTTT.

The chain has TRBV30 and TRBJ1-5, with D unresolved. The CDR3 spans 13 residues. Trimming pared 0 bases from V and 5 bases from J, leaving 8 bases between. Looked up from germline, CDR1 is GTSNPN and CDR2 is SVGIG (reference sequence). CDR3 region: CAWSVAVDQPQHF. In DNA, the CDR3 is TGTGCCTGGAGTGTTGCGGTGGATCAGCCCCAGCATTTT.

The chain has TRBV6-5 and TRBJ1-4, with TRBD1 matching over 7 bases. CDR3 length equals 14 residues. After removal of 2 bases from V and 7 bases from J, the junction contained 4 bases not matched to a gene. Looked up from germline, CDR1 is MNHEY and CDR2 is SVGAGI. CDR3 DNA: TGTGCCAGCAGTTACAAGGGGGCTGGTGAAAAACTGTTTTTT. This codes for CASSYKGAGEKLFF.

This clone came up a few times. The J gene is TRBJ2-7, the V gene TRBV7-6; 10 bases are a match to TRBD2. After removal of 5 bases from V and 3 bases from J, the junction contained 13 bases not matched to a gene. The germline V gene has CDR1 SGHVS and CDR2 FNYEAQ. The CDR3 totals 17 residues. CDR3 coding DNA: TGTGCCAGCAGCACCAACAGAGGGCCTAGCGGGAGCTACGAGCAGTACTTC. As protein: CASSTNRGPSGSYEQYF.